This T cell receptor beta chain originates from a study of T cells after yellow fever vaccination (dated by TCRdb to 2018 to 2020). Regarding the study in general: The SMART-Seq v4 Ultra Low Input RNA kit was used to prepare libraries from fractions with low cell numbers. To follow T-cell clones before and after primary and booster YFV17D yellow fever vaccination, bulk TCR alpha and beta repertoires were sequenced over time. Blood samples were taken at several timepoints before and after primary and secondary immunization, and bulk PBMC replicates and cell subsets were isolated. Two healthy male donors made up the cohort, one aged 18 to 29 years and the other aged 30 to 40 years. What the research found in general, with its limitations: A small fraction of clonotypes appeared in both the CD4 and CD8 compartments, likely as a result of convergent recombination. The secondary T-cell response was weaker than the primary response but faster, peaking on day 5 instead of day 15. Computational filtering was required because FACS-sorted repertoires could contain abundant contaminating clonotypes from the bulk population. Most clones expanded after primary vaccination were re-detected after the booster (approximately 96% of CD4 and about 88% of CD8), suggesting broad memory maintenance. Only two donors were included in the study, so the extent to which the findings can be generalized is limited.

Reading the label with the study, this specimen's treatment or condition is: live attenuated yellow fever vaccine strain. At every blood-draw timepoint, two biological replicates of bulk PBMCs were collected. PBMCs were isolated from peripheral blood using a standard Ficoll-Paque protocol. TriZol was used to extract RNA from bulk PBMCs, from CD4 and CD8 fractions, and from dextramer-positive and dextramer-negative fractions. Counted from cysteine to phenylalanine, this CDR3 has 15 amino acids. Only the CDR3 part of the read is kept: 45 bases, read in frame from the first base. In the germline V gene, CDR1 corresponds to KGHDR and CDR2 to SFDVKD. V ends up 1 base short and J 3 bases short, with an unmatched junction base count of 0. These reads were obtained on an Illumina NovaSeq 6000. TCR cDNA was made using 5'RACE template switching, a step that added a universal primer site and unique molecular identifiers. Priming for cDNA synthesis came from both the TCR alpha and TCR beta constant segments. Libraries were amplified in two PCR steps, with sample barcodes and sequencing adapters added in the second step. Sequencing of libraries was done on Illumina HiSeq 2500 (2x100 bp) or NovaSeq (2x150 bp). The source study handled its data this way. MIGEC handled demultiplexing of reads and collapsing into UMI consensus sequences, while MiXCR performed V(D)J alignment. Vaccine-responding clonotypes were defined with edgeR using replicate PBMC samples, requiring FDR below 0.01 and a log2 fold change above 5 up to day 15. CD4 or CD8 identity was assigned to each bulk clonotype according to whether the clonotype was present at higher abundance in the sequenced CD4 repertoire or the sequenced CD8 repertoire. TCRdb applied fastp at Q25 and MiXCR to the public reads, then kept only in-frame beta chains. Each CDR3 protein appears once, grouped with its most common genes and DNA. In this record, the V and J calls reflect TCRdb's handling and not the investigators' own analysis. Here the sample has a few hundred thousand distinct CDR3 sequences; 3.6% occur a single time. Of the sample, under 20% falls within the top ten clones.

This clonotype is categorized as medium-sized (0.01 to 0.1%). Its antigen is unknown. Base qualities are missing; no much larger clone stands one base away. The rearrangement combines TRBV24-1 with TRBJ2-2; TRBD2 fits 8 bases in the junction. The source material was PBMCs, sampled 15 days after the yellow fever booster vaccination. The clonotype originates from a man aged 18 to 35 who received the YFV17D yellow fever vaccine. The DNA sequence reads TGTGCCACCAGTGATTTAGCGGGGGACACCGGGGAGCTGTTTTTT. It translates to CATSDLAGDTGELFF.